This is a list of T cell receptor beta chains from one sample in a study of shared clonotypes between healthy human individuals. TCRdb's copy holds only in-frame clones and misses some; the assay was immunoSEQ multiplex PCR. The data contain roughly 700,000 clones, around 67% of them seen just once; the ten biggest clones take up more than 1.5%. Sequences were obtained from memory CD4+ T cells sorted from blood. These receptors were obtained from a woman aged 25 to 39 in good health. CDR3s include the opening cysteine and the closing phenylalanine or tryptophan. A D gene is named only where the DNA matches it firmly. Part of the rows lack a size; the others show once, few, many or a class for expanded clones.

NA | TRBJ2-1 | TRBD1 | TRBV6-1 | 14 | CASRPGQGFNEQFF | TGTGCCAGCAGACCGGGACAGGGTTTCAATGAGCAGTTCTTC
NA | TRBJ2-1 | NA | TRBV6-1 | 15 | CASRSGRSSYNEQFF | TGTGCCAGCAGATCAGGGAGGAGCTCCTACAATGAGCAGTTCTTC
NA | TRBJ2-7 | NA | TRBV6-6 | 13 | CASRENDSYEQYF | TGTGCCAGCAGGGAAAACGACAGCTACGAGCAGTACTTC
few | TRBJ1-2 | TRBD1 | TRBV5-1 | 16 | CASSSTPPRQGGGYTF | TGCGCCAGCAGCTCCACCCCGCCGAGACAGGGCGGGGGCTACACCTTC
NA | TRBJ2-5 | TRBD1 | TRBV7-6 | 16 | CASSLGAGQAQETQYF | TGTGCCAGCAGCTTGGGGGCTGGACAGGCTCAAGAGACCCAGTACTTC
NA | TRBJ1-5 | NA | TRBV2 | 15 | CASTFTSGRDQPQHF | TGTGCCAGCACCTTCACCTCGGGGAGGGATCAGCCCCAGCATTTT
NA | TRBJ1-1 | NA | TRBV14 | 17 | CASSQGVGRGSRTEAFF | TGTGCCAGCAGCCAAGGGGTTGGGCGAGGTAGTAGGACTGAAGCTTTCTTT
NA | TRBJ2-3 | NA | TRBV5-1 | 16 | CASSLKTGERTDTQYF | TGCGCCAGCAGCTTGAAAACAGGAGAGCGCACAGATACGCAGTATTTT
NA | TRBJ1-3 | NA | TRBV5-1 | 14 | CASSLADSGNTIYF | TGCGCCAGCAGCTTGGCAGACTCTGGAAACACCATATATTTT
NA | TRBJ2-1 | TRBD1 | TRBV25-1 | 13 | CASKRDSPNEQFF | TGTGCCAGCAAACGGGACAGTCCCAATGAGCAGTTCTTC
NA | TRBJ2-3 | NA | TRBV5-1 | 15 | CASSSYDTDTDTQYF | TGCGCCAGCAGCTCTTATGACACTGACACAGATACGCAGTATTTT
NA | TRBJ1-1 | NA | TRBV4-2 | 15 | CASSQEGQRRIEAFF | TGTGCCAGCAGCCAAGAAGGACAGCGCCGTATAGAAGCTTTCTTT
NA | TRBJ1-1 | NA | TRBV5-1 | 12 | CASSWGGTEAFF | TGCGCCAGCAGCTGGGGGGGAACCGAAGCTTTCTTT
few | TRBJ1-2 | NA | TRBV5-4 | 13 | CASSLLSNYGYTF | TGTGCCAGCAGCTTGTTGTCCAACTATGGCTACACCTTC
few | TRBJ2-7 | NA | TRBV19 | 13 | CASSIRRNYEQYF | TGTGCCAGTAGTATCCGACGGAACTACGAGCAGTACTTC
NA | TRBJ1-5 | NA | TRBV5-1 | 17 | CASSLGSPGASSQPQHF | TGCGCCAGCAGCTTGGGGAGTCCGGGGGCTTCTTCTCAGCCCCAGCATTTT
few | TRBJ2-4 | NA | TRBV21-1 | 19 | CASSPRRMGQKLAKNIQYF | TGTGCCAGCAGCCCAAGGAGGATGGGACAGAAACTAGCCAAAAACATTCAGTACTTC
NA | TRBJ2-1 | TRBD2 | TRBV7-2 | 16 | CASSLEGLAGHNEQFF | TGTGCCAGCAGCTTAGAGGGACTAGCGGGTCACAATGAGCAGTTCTTC
NA | TRBJ2-5 | NA | TRBV13 | 13 | CASRPRQRETQYF | TGTGCCAGCAGGCCGAGACAGCGGGAGACCCAGTACTTC
NA | TRBJ1-5 | NA | TRBV19 | 13 | CASSTGTDQPQHF | TGTGCCAGTAGCACAGGAACGGATCAGCCCCAGCATTTT
NA | TRBJ1-2 | NA | TRBV28 | 13 | CVSRGGSDYGYTF | TGTGTCAGCAGGGGAGGCTCGGATTATGGCTACACCTTC
NA | TRBJ2-1 | NA | TRBV29-1 | 14 | CSGTGTSTYNEQFF | TGCAGCGGAACCGGGACTTCCACTTACAATGAGCAGTTCTTC
NA | TRBJ2-7 | TRBD1 | TRBV28 | 16 | CASKGTGTGGRYEQYF | TGTGCCAGCAAGGGTACGGGAACAGGGGGCAGGTACGAGCAGTACTTC
few | TRBJ2-6 | TRBD1 | TRBV7-2 | 17 | CASSPRRGTSGANVLTF | TGTGCCAGCAGCCCCCGCAGGGGGACCTCTGGGGCCAACGTCCTGACTTTC
NA | TRBJ2-5 | NA | TRBV5-1 | 16 | CASSLADKGGPETQYF | TGCGCCAGCAGCTTGGCGGACAAAGGGGGGCCAGAGACCCAGTACTTC
NA | TRBJ1-1 | TRBD1 | TRBV11-2 | 14 | CASSRQGGNTEAFF | TGTGCCAGCAGTCGCCAGGGGGGGAACACTGAAGCTTTCTTT
NA | TRBJ2-3 | TRBD2 | TRBV2 | 17 | CASSEAGTSGMGDTQYF | TGTGCCAGCAGTGAAGCGGGGACTAGCGGGATGGGAGATACGCAGTATTTT
once | TRBJ2-7 | NA | TRBV2 | 12 | CASRVSSYEQYF | TGTGCCAGCCGAGTCAGTTCCTACGAGCAGTACTTC
NA | TRBJ1-4 | NA | TRBV6-1 | 15 | CASGQQGSPNEKLFF | TGTGCCAGCGGCCAACAGGGATCTCCTAATGAAAAACTGTTTTTT
many | TRBJ2-7 | NA | TRBV5-1 | 14 | CASSPASASYEQYF | TGCGCCAGCAGCCCAGCTAGCGCGTCCTACGAGCAGTACTTC
NA | TRBJ1-2 | NA | TRBV28 | 13 | CASSFFQGYGYTF | TGTGCCAGCAGTTTCTTCCAGGGATATGGCTACACCTTC
NA | TRBJ2-7 | TRBD2 | TRBV28 | 15 | CASSLFASGDYEQYF | TGTGCCAGCAGTCTGTTCGCTAGCGGAGATTACGAGCAGTACTTC
NA | TRBJ1-2 | TRBD1 | TRBV30 | 14 | CAWRLDRYLYGYTF | TGTGCCTGGAGATTGGACAGGTACCTCTATGGCTACACCTTC